The 8 T cell receptor beta chains below were found in one sample sequenced in a study of T cells after yellow fever vaccination. One entry per CDR3 protein results from TCRdb running MiXCR on the 5' RACE reads. This repertoire shows 150,000 to 200,000 distinct CDR3 sequences, approximately 11% found once; its top ten account for 35% to 40%. The sample here was CD8+ T cells sorted from PBMCs, taken 15 days after the yellow fever booster vaccination. All receptors come from a man younger than 30 who received the YFV17D yellow fever vaccine.

This clonotype was seen a handful of times. The chain uses TRBV6-6 and TRBJ2-1; maybe TRBD1 (6 bases). The CDR3 contains 15 residues. Germline V CDR1 and CDR2: MNHNY, SVGAGI (reference sequence). V was clipped by 2 bases and J by 8 bases, with 16 bases between them. CDR3: CASSYSGWGRDEQFF. CDR3 DNA: TGTGCCAGCAGTTACAGTGGGTGGGGGCGCGATGAGCAGTTCTTC.

The chain combines TRBV15 with TRBJ1-1, with 9 positions matching TRBD1. The trim removed 0 bases at V and 7 bases at J, leaving 9 bases unmatched. The CDR3 extends over 16 amino acids. Germline CDR1 and CDR2: LNHNV and YYDKDF (reference sequence). The CDR3: CATSRDLGQGLLEAFF. The CDR3 region has the DNA TGTGCCACCAGCAGAGACCTAGGACAGGGGCTTCTTGAAGCTTTCTTT. The full variable domain, its missing parts supplied by reference TRBV15 and TRBJ1-1, is DAMVIQNPRYQVTQFGKPVTLSCSQTLNHNVMYWYQQKSSQAPKLLFHYYDKDFNNEADTPDNFQSRRPNTSFCFLDIRSPGLGDTAMYLCATSRDLGQGLLEAFFGQGTRLTVV.

There are a few counts of this clonotype. This chain joins TRBV19 and TRBJ2-3, with 8 bases that match TRBD2. The CDR3 has 15 residues. Unmatched junction bases numbered 7, after V lost 7 bases and J lost 1 base. Germline V CDR1 and CDR2: LNHDA, SQIVND (reference sequence). The CDR3, as DNA: TGTGCCAGTAACCCAGGACTAGCCGGCACAGATACGCAGTATTTT. Residues: CASNPGLAGTDTQYF.

V gene TRBV7-8 combines with J gene TRBJ1-1, with 9 positions matching TRBD1. With V trimmed by 5 bases and J by 4 bases, 11 bases remained unmatched. Germline assignment: CDR1 SGHVS and CDR2 FQNEAQ. CDR3 length: 16 amino acids. As DNA, the CDR3 is TGTGCCAGCAGCGCATACAGGGGGCGAGTCGGCACTGAAGCTTTCTTT. Amino acid sequence: CASSAYRGRVGTEAFF.

This chain connects TRBV27 to TRBJ2-3, with 8 bases identical to TRBD1. From germline, CDR1 is MNHEY and CDR2 SMNVEV (reference sequence). The CDR3 covers 15 residues. The junction had 5 bases not matched to a gene; V was cut back by 2 bases and J by 4 bases. The CDR3 loop reads CASSLGQGVADTQYF. CDR3 in DNA: TGTGCCAGCAGTTTAGGACAGGGAGTCGCAGATACGCAGTATTTT.

This clonotype has only a few counts. The chain couples TRBV5-6 to TRBJ2-2; 14 nucleotides agree with TRBD2. The CDR3 extends over 16 amino acids. Germline V gene sequence: CDR1 SGHDT, CDR2 YYEEEE. The J segment lost 5 bases and the V segment lost 5 bases, leaving 5 bases of the junction unmatched. CDR3 sequence (DNA): TGTGCCAGCAGATTCGGACTAGCGGGGGGTACCGGGGAGCTGTTTTTT. As protein: CASRFGLAGGTGELFF.

The chain carries TRBV4-3 and TRBJ2-2, with 12 nucleotides matching TRBD2. CDR3 size: 19 residues. The germline V gene encodes CDR1 LGHNA and CDR2 YSLEER. J lost 5 bases, V lost 1 base, and 11 bases had no gene match. The CDR3 loop reads CASSQGPTSGGPGTGELFF. The CDR3 bases are TGCGCCAGCAGCCAAGGTCCCACTAGCGGGGGGCCTGGGACCGGGGAGCTGTTTTTT.

This chain connects TRBV4-1 to TRBJ1-1, with a possible D match to TRBD1 (6 bases). Trimming took 1 base from V and 3 from J, leaving 9 bases between them. This CDR3 has 14 amino acids. Looked up from germline, CDR1 is MGHRA and CDR2 is YSYEKL. CDR3: CASSQGGGYTEAFF. The CDR3 nucleotides read TGCGCCAGCAGCCAAGGGGGGGGCTACACTGAAGCTTTCTTT.